This passage covers 14 T cell receptor beta chains from one sample sequenced in a study of graft-versus-host responses after intestinal transplantation. Libraries were prepared by immunoSEQ multiplex PCR; TCRdb keeps only in-frame clonotypes and omits some of them. The table shows 12,000 to 15,000 clones, with 25% to 40% occurring only once. The material was alloreactive CD4+ T cells from a mixed lymphocyte reaction culture, obtained before intestinal transplant. Subset given: CFSE-low proliferating T cells sorted from roughly six-day pre-transplant mixed lymphocyte reaction (GvH or HvG direction). Receptors originate from a human patient who received an intestinal transplant.

The V gene is TRBV7-9, the J gene TRBJ1-2, with 7 nucleotides matching TRBD1. Germline V lookup: CDR1 SEHNR, CDR2 FQNEAQ (reference sequence). Germline trimming cut 3 bases from V and 6 bases from J; bases unmatched to any gene: 10. This CDR3 has 15 amino acids. The CDR3 sequence is CASSLERTGGDGYTF. CDR3 coding DNA: TGTGCCAGCAGCTTGGAGCGGACAGGAGGGGATGGCTACACCTTC. Full variable domain (outside the CDR3, taken from reference TRBV7-9 and TRBJ1-2): DTGVSQNPRHKITKRGQNVTFRCDPISEHNRLYWYRQTLGQGPEFLTYFQNEAQLEKSRLLSDRFSAERPKGSFSTLEIQRTEQGDSAMYLCASSLERTGGDGYTFGSGTRLTVV.

The chain joins TRBV7-6 to TRBJ2-1; 15 nucleotides agree with TRBD2. This CDR3 comprises 17 residues. V lost 5 bases to trimming and J lost 1 base; unmatched junction nucleotides: 3. Germline V gene sequence: CDR1 SGHVS, CDR2 FNYEAQ. This chain's CDR3 is CASSKGLAGGSYNEQFF. Written as DNA, the CDR3 is TGTGCCAGCAGCAAGGGACTAGCGGGAGGATCCTACAATGAGCAGTTCTTC.

This clone counts as large. The chain uses TRBV9 and TRBJ2-3, with D possibly matching TRBD2 (5 bases). V was shortened by 4 bases and J by 2 bases, with 17 bases between the two germline ends. The length of the CDR3 is 16 residues. The germline V gene has CDR1 SGDLS and CDR2 YYNGEE. CDR3 sequence reads: CASSTSEGAITDTQYF. The CDR3 nucleotides are TGTGCCAGCAGCACCAGTGAGGGAGCTATCACAGATACGCAGTATTTT.

This clone came up a few times. The rearrangement uses TRBV5-4 and TRBJ2-1, with D hard to call. Trimming removed 1 base from V and 1 base from J, with 6 bases in between. The length of the CDR3 is 14 residues. Germline V lookup: CDR1 SGHNT, CDR2 YYREEE (reference sequence). The CDR3: CASSLTVSYNEQFF. In DNA, the CDR3 is TGTGCCAGCAGCTTGACAGTTTCCTACAATGAGCAGTTCTTC.

The rearrangement uses TRBV7-9 and TRBJ2-2; TRBD1 might be the D (5 bases). The length of the CDR3 is 15 residues. V was pared by 3 bases and J by 4 bases, with 12 bases between. Germline V gene sequence: CDR1 SEHNR, CDR2 FQNEAQ (reference sequence). CDR3 amino acids: CASSFWGLTTGELFF. The DNA of the CDR3 is TGTGCCAGCAGCTTTTGGGGCCTAACCACCGGGGAGCTGTTTTTT.

This clone was found a few times. CDR3 bases: TGTGCCAGCAGCCCCCGGACAGGAAACTACAATGAGCAGTTCTTC. It translates to CASSPRTGNYNEQFF. The chain couples TRBV7-8 to TRBJ2-1, with TRBD1 matching over 7 bases. The CDR3 covers 15 residues. Looked up from germline, CDR1 is SGHVS and CDR2 is FQNEAQ. Losses at the gene ends were 5 bases for V and 3 bases for J; bases not matched to a gene: 7.

This chain connects TRBV29-1 to TRBJ1-1; D is perhaps TRBD1 (6 bases). The CDR3 consists of 12 residues. V lost 4 bases to trimming and J lost 5 bases, with 11 bases between them. Germline CDR1 and CDR2: SQVTM and ANQGSEA. The CDR3, as DNA: TGCAGCGTTGTCCAGGGGAAAACTGAAGCTTTCTTT. Translating it yields CSVVQGKTEAFF. Combining the CDR3 with reference TRBV29-1 and TRBJ1-1 gives the whole variable domain SAVISQKPSRDICQRGTSLTIQCQVDSQVTMMFWYRQQPGQSLTLIATANQGSEATYESGFVIDKFPISRPNLTFSTLTVSNMSPEDSSIYLCSVVQGKTEAFFGQGTRLTVV.

This clone was seen a handful of times. The V call is TRBV2, the J call TRBJ2-5, with D tentatively TRBD1 or TRBD2 (5 bases each). With 4 bases removed from V and 7 bases from J, the gap between germline ends came to 13 bases. CDR3 size: 13 residues. Germline V CDR1 and CDR2: SNHLY, FYNNEI. The DNA of the CDR3 is TGTGCCAGCAGTGTTATGGGGACCGGGACCCAGTACTTC. It yields the protein CASSVMGTGTQYF.

A few counts support this clone. The V call is TRBV19, the J call TRBJ1-3; weak D call: TRBD1 (6 bases). Per the germline V gene, CDR1 is LNHDA and CDR2 is SQIVND (reference sequence). V was pared by 10 bases and J by 6 bases, with 22 bases between. The CDR3 covers 15 residues. CDR3 in DNA: TGTGCCACCAAGGAAATCCGGGGGCTTCCAAACACCATATATTTT. This sequence encodes CATKEIRGLPNTIYF.

This clone occurred once. V usage is TRBV19 and J usage is TRBJ1-5; the D is unclear. CDR3 size: 17 residues. Germline-derived CDR1 and CDR2 are LNHDA and SQIVND (reference sequence). V shed 1 base and J shed 5 bases, with 18 bases lying between them. CDR3 coding DNA: TGTGCCAGTAGTATAGTGTTAACAGCGGGCGGGTATCAGCCCCAGCATTTT. This gives the protein CASSIVLTAGGYQPQHF.

By frequency in the sample, this clone is medium-sized (0.01 to 0.1%). V usage is TRBV7-6 and J usage is TRBJ1-1; D ambiguous. V was cut by 2 bases and J by 2 bases, with 6 bases left in between. Germline V gene data show CDR1 as SGHVS and CDR2 as FNYEAQ. The CDR3 totals 13 residues. The CDR3 is CASSLKSNTEAFF. For the CDR3, the DNA is TGTGCCAGCAGCTTAAAATCCAACACTGAAGCTTTCTTT.

The DNA for the CDR3 is TGTGCCAGCAGCTTGGATCTGGGAAACTCTGGAAACACCATATATTTT. Translation gives CASSLDLGNSGNTIYF. The chain combines TRBV11-2 with TRBJ1-3, with no clear D. In germline, CDR1 is SGHAT, CDR2 FQNNGV. The CDR3 has 16 amino acids. Trimming left V 3 bases short and J 0 bases short, with 12 bases between.

This clone is labeled as medium-sized (0.01 to 0.1%). The V call is TRBV5-1, the J call TRBJ1-4, with 9 bases matching TRBD1. J gave up 10 bases and V 4 bases, and 5 bases lay outside the gene matches. Germline CDR1 and CDR2: SGHRS and YFSETQ. This CDR3 has 13 amino acids. The CDR3 DNA follows: TGCGCCAGCAGCGGGGGACAGGGAGGAAAACTGTTTTTT. The encoded protein is CASSGGQGGKLFF.

The V call is TRBV6-6, the J call TRBJ2-7, with 7 nucleotides matching TRBD1. There are 14 residues in the CDR3. The germline V gene has CDR1 MNHNY and CDR2 SVGAGI (reference sequence). V shed 5 bases, J shed 2 bases, and the junction held 6 bases outside the gene matches. Written as DNA, the CDR3 is TGTGCCAGCAGTAACCGACAGGGACCCTACGAGCAGTACTTC. Its translation: CASSNRQGPYEQYF.